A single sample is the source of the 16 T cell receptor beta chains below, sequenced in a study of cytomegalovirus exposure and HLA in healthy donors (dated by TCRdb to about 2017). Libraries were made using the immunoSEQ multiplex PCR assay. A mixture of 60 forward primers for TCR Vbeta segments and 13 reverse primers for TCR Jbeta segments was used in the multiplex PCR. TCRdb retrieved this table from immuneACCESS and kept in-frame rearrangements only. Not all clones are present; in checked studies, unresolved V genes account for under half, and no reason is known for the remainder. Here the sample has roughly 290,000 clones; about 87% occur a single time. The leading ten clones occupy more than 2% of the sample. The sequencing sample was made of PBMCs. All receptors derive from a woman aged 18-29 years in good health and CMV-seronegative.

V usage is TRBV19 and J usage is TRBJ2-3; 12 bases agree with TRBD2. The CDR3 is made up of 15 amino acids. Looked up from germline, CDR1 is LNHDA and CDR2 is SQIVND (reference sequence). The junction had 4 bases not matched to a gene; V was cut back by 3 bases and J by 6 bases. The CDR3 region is CASSILAGGRDTQYF. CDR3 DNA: TGTGCCAGTAGTATTCTAGCGGGGGGGCGGGATACGCAGTATTTT.

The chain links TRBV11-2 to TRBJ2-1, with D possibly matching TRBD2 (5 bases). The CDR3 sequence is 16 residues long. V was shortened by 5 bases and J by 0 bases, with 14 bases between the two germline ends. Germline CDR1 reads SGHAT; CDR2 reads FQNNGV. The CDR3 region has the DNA TGTGCCAGCAGCATAATATCGGGGATCTCCTACAATGAGCAGTTCTTC. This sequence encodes CASSIISGISYNEQFF.

For the CDR3, the DNA is TGTGCCAGCAGTTTATCTGGGGGGGCTTGGACTGAAGCTTTCTTT. Translating it yields CASSLSGGAWTEAFF. The chain joins TRBV27 to TRBJ1-1; D perhaps matches TRBD1 (6 bases). V was pared by 0 bases and J by 5 bases, with 13 bases between. The CDR3 consists of 15 residues. Germline lookup yields CDR1 MNHEY and CDR2 SMNVEV (reference sequence).

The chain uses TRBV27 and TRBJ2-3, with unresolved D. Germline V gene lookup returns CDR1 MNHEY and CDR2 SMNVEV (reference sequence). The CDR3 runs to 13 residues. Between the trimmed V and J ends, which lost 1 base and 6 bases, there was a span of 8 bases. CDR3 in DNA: TGTGCCAGCAGTTTATTGGTCCGGGATACGCAGTATTTT. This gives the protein CASSLLVRDTQYF.

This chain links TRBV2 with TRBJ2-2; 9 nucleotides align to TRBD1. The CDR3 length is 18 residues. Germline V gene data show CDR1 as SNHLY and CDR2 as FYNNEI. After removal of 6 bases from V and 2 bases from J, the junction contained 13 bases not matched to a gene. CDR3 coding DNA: TGTGCCAGCAGCCTTGTCCCCTCACAGGGGGCCAACACCGGGGAGCTGTTTTTT. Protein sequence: CASSLVPSQGANTGELFF.

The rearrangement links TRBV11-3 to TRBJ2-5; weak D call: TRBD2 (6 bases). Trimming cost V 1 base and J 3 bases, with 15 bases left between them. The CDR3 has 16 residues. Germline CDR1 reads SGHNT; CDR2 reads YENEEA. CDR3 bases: TGTGCCAGCAGCTTAGGGAGGGTTGGATCGGAAGAGACCCAGTACTTC. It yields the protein CASSLGRVGSEETQYF. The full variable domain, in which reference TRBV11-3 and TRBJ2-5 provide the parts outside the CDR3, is EAGVVQSPRYKIIEKKQPVAFWCNPISGHNTLYWYLQNLGQGPELLIRYENEEAVDDSQLPKDRFSAERLKGVDSTLKIQPAELGDSAVYLCASSLGRVGSEETQYFGPGTRLLVL.

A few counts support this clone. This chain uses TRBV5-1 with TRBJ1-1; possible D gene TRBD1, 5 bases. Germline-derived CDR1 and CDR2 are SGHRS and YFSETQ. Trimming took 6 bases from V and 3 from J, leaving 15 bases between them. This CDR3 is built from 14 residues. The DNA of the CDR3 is TGCGCCAGCACCGTACGGGGGGGGGACACTGAAGCTTTCTTT. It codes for CASTVRGGDTEAFF.

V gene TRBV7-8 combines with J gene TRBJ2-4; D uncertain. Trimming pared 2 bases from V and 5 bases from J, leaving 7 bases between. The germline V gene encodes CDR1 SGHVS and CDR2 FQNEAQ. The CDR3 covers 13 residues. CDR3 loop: CASSLLFENIQYF. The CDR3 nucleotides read TGTGCCAGCAGCTTACTTTTCGAAAACATTCAGTACTTC.

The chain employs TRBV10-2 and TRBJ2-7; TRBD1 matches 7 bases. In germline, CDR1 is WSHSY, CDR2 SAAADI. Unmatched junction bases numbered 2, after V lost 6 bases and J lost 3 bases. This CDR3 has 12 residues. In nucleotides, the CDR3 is TGCGCCAGCAGGACAGGGAACTACGAGCAGTACTTC. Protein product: CASRTGNYEQYF.

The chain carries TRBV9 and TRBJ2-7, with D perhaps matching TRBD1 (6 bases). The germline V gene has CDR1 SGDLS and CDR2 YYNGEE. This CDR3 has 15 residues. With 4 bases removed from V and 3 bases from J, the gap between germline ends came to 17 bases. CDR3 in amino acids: CASSPRTGSNYEQYF. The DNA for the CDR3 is TGTGCCAGCAGCCCTCGTACAGGGTCCAACTACGAGCAGTACTTC.

This CDR3 reads CASSEHRGYTGELFF. DNA of the CDR3: TGTGCCAGCAGTGAACACAGGGGTTACACCGGGGAGCTGTTTTTT. The V gene is TRBV2, the J gene TRBJ2-2; TRBD1 matches 7 bases. The CDR3 spans 15 residues. In germline, CDR1 is SNHLY, CDR2 FYNNEI. V gave up 2 bases and J gave up 3 bases; unmatched junction bases: 3.

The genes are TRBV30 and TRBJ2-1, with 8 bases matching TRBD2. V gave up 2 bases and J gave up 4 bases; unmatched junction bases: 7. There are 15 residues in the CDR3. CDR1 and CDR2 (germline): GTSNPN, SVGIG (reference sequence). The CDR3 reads CAWSRSSGVYNEQFF. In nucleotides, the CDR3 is TGTGCCTGGAGTAGGAGTAGCGGGGTGTACAATGAGCAGTTCTTC.

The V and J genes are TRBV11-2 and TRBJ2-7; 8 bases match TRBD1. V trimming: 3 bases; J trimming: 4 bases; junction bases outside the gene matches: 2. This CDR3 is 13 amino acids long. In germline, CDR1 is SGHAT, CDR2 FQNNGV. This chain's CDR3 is CASSFGQGYEQYF. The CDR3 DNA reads TGTGCCAGCAGCTTCGGACAGGGATACGAGCAGTACTTC.

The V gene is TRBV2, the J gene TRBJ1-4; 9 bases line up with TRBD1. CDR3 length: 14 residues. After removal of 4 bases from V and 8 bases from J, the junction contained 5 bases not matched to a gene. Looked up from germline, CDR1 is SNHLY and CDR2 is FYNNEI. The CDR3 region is CASSAQGQGEKLFF. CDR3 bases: TGTGCCAGCAGTGCCCAGGGACAGGGAGAAAAACTGTTTTTT. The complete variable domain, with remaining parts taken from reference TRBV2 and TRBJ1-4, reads EPEVTQTPSHQVTQMGQEVILRCVPISNHLYFYWYRQILGQKVEFLVSFYNNEISEKSEIFDDQFSVERPDGSNFTLKIRSTKLEDSAMYFCASSAQGQGEKLFFGSGTQLSVL.

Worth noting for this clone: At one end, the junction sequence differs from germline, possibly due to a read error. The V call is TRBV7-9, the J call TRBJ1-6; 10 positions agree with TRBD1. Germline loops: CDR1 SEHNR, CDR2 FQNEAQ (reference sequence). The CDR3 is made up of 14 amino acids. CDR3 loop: CSSSRGTGELPLHF. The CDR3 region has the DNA TGTTCCAGCAGCCGCGGGACAGGGGAGTTGCCCCTCCACTTT.

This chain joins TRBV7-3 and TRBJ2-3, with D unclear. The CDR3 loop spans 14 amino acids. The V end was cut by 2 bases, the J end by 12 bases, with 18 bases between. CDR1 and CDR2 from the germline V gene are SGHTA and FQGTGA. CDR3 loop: CASSLDIWSSFQYF. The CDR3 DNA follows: TGTGCCAGCAGCTTAGATATTTGGAGCTCATTCCAGTATTTT.